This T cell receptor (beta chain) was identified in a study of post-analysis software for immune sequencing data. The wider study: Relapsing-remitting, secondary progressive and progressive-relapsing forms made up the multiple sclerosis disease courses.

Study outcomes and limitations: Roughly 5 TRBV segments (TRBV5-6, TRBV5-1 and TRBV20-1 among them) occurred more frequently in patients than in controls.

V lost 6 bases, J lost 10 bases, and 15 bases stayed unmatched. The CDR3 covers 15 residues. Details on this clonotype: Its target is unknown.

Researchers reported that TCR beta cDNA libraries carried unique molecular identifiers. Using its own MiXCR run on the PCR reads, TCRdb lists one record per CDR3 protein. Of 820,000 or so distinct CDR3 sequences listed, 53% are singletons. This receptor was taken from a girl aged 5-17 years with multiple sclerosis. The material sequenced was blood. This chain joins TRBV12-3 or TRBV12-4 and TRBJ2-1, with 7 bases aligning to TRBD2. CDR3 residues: CASRASSGTGREQFF. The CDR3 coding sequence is TGTGCCAGCAGGGCAAGCAGCGGGACGGGTAGGGAGCAGTTCTTC.